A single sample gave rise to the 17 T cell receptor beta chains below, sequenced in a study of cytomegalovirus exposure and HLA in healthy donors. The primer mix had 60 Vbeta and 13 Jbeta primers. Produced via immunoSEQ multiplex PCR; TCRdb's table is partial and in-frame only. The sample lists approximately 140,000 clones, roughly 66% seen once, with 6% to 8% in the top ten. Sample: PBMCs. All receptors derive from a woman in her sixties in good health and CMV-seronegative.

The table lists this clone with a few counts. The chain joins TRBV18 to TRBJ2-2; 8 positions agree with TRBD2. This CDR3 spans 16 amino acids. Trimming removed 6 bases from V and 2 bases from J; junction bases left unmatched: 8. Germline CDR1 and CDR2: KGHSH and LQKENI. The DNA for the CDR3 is TGTGCCAGCTCCCTAGGACTAGCTGCAAACACCGGGGAGCTGTTTTTT. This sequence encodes CASSLGLAANTGELFF. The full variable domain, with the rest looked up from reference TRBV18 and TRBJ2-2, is NAGVMQNPRHLVRRRGQEARLRCSPMKGHSHVYWYRQLPEEGLKFMVYLQKENIIDESGMPKERFSAEFPKEGPSILRIQQVVRGDSAAYFCASSLGLAANTGELFFGEGSRLTVL.

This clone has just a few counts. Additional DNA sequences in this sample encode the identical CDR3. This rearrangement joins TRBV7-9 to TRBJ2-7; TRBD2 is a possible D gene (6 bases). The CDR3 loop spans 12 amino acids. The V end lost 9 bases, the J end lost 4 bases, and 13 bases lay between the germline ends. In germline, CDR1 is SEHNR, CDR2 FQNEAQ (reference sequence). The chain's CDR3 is CASGGRSYEQYF. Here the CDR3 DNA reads TGTGCCAGTGGGGGGAGGTCTTACGAGCAGTACTTC.

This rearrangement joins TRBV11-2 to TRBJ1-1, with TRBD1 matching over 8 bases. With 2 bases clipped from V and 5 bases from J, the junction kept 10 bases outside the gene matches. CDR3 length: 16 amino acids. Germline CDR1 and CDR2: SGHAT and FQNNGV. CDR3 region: CASSLQGALSRTEAFF. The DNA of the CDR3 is TGTGCCAGCAGCTTACAGGGGGCCTTAAGTAGGACTGAAGCTTTCTTT.

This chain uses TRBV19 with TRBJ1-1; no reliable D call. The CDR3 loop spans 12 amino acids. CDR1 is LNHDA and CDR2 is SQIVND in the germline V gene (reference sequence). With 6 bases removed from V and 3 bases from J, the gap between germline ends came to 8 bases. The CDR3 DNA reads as TGTGCCAGTAGGGAGACCTACACTGAAGCTTTCTTT. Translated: CASRETYTEAFF.

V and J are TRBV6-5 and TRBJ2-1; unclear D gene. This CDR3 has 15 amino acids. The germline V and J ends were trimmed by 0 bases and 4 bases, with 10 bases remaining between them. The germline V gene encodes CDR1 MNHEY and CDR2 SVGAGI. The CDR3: CASSYSNLLYNEQFF. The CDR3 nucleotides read TGTGCCAGCAGTTACTCGAATTTACTATACAATGAGCAGTTCTTC.

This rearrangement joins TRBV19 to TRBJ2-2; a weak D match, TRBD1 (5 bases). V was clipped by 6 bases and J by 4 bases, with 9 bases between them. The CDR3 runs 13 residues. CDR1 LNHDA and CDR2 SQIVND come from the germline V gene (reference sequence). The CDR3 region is CASSDRGTGELFF. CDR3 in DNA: TGTGCCAGTAGCGACAGAGGCACCGGGGAGCTGTTTTTT.

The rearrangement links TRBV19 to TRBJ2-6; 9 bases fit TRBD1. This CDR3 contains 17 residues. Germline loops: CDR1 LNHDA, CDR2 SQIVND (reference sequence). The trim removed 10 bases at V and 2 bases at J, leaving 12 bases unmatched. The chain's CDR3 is CATGGQGPGAGANVLTF. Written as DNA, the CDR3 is TGTGCCACCGGAGGACAGGGGCCGGGGGCTGGGGCCAACGTCCTGACTTTC.

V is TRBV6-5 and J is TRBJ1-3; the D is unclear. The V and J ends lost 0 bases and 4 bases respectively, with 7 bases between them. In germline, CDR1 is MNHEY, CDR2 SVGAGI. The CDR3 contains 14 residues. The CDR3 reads CASSYSEWGNTIYF. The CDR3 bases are TGTGCCAGCAGTTACTCGGAGTGGGGAAACACCATATATTTT.

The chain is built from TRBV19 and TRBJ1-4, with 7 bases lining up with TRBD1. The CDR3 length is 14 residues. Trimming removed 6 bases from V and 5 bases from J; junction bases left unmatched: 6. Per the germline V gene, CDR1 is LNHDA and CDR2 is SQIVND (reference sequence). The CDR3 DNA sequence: TGTGCCAGTAGCCCGGGACAGTGGAATGAAAAACTGTTTTTT. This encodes CASSPGQWNEKLFF.

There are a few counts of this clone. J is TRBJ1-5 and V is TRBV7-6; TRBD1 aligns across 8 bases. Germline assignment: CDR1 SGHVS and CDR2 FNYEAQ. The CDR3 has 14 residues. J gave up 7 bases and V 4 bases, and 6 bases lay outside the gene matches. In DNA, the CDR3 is TGTGCCAGCAGCTCTACGACAGGGGACCAGCCCCAGCATTTT. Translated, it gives CASSSTTGDQPQHF. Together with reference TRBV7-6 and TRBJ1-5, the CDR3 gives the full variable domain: GAGVSQSPRYKVTKRGQDVALRCDPISGHVSLYWYRQALGQGPEFLTYFNYEAQQDKSGLPNDRFSAERPEGSISTLTIQRTEQRDSAMYRCASSSTTGDQPQHFGDGTRLSIL.

The CDR3 DNA is TGTGCCAGCAGCCGCCAGGCGGGGGGGCGGACAGATACGCAGTATTTT. Its translation: CASSRQAGGRTDTQYF. The J gene is TRBJ2-3, the V gene TRBV7-2; TRBD2 aligns across 9 bases. CDR3 length equals 16 residues. With 5 bases clipped from V and 3 bases from J, the junction kept 9 bases outside the gene matches. Germline V gene sequence: CDR1 SGHTA, CDR2 FQGNSA. Full variable domain (rest looked up from reference TRBV7-2 and TRBJ2-3): GAGVSQSPSNKVTEKGKDVELRCDPISGHTALYWYRQSLGQGLEFLIYFQGNSAPDKSGLPSDRFSAERTGGSVSTLTIQRTQQEDSAVYLCASSRQAGGRTDTQYFGPGTRLTVL.

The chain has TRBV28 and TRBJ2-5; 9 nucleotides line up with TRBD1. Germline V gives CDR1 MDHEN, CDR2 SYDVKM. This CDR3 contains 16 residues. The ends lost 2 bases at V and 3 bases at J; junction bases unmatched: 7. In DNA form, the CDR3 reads TGTGCCAGCAGTTTAATGGTACAGGGGGCTGAAGAGACCCAGTACTTC. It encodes CASSLMVQGAEETQYF.

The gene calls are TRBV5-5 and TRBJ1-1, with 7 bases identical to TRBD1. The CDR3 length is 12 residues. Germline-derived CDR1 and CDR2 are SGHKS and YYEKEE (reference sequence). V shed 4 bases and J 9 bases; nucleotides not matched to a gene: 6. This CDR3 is CASSGGDRKAFF. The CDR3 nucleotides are TGTGCCAGCAGCGGCGGGGACAGAAAAGCTTTCTTT.

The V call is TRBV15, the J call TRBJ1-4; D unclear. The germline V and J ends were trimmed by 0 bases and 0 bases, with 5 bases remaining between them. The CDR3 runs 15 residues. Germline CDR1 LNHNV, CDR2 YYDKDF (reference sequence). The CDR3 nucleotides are TGTGCCACCAGCAGAGATACAGCAACTAATGAAAAACTGTTTTTT. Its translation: CATSRDTATNEKLFF.

The CDR3 loop reads CATASSGGSSYEQYF. The CDR3 DNA reads TGTGCCACCGCTTCTAGCGGGGGGAGCTCCTACGAGCAGTACTTC. The rearrangement joins TRBV15 to TRBJ2-7; TRBD2 matches 11 bases. V dropped 8 bases and J dropped 0; count of bases not matched to a gene: 6. The CDR3 is 15 amino acids. Germline V gene data show CDR1 as LNHNV and CDR2 as YYDKDF (reference sequence).

The CDR3 region is CASSVMGAPNSPLHF. The DNA of the CDR3 is TGTGCCAGCAGCGTAATGGGGGCGCCTAATTCACCCCTCCACTTT. This rearrangement joins TRBV9 to TRBJ1-6, with D possibly matching TRBD1 (6 bases). Per germline, CDR1 SGDLS and CDR2 YYNGEE. V gave up 1 base and J gave up 6 bases, with 11 bases separating them. This CDR3 comprises 15 residues. Full variable domain (outside the CDR3, taken from reference TRBV9 and TRBJ1-6): DSGVTQTPKHLITATGQRVTLRCSPRSGDLSVYWYQQSLDQGLQFLIQYYNGEERAKGNILERFSAQQFPDLHSELNLSSLELGDSALYFCASSVMGAPNSPLHFGNGTRLTVT.

The CDR3 is CASSVGQPGLAGVKGAGELFF. In DNA, the CDR3 is TGTGCCAGCAGCGTAGGCCAACCGGGACTAGCGGGAGTAAAGGGTGCCGGGGAGCTGTTTTTT. The chain is built from TRBV9 and TRBJ2-2; 14 positions agree with TRBD2. Per the germline V gene, CDR1 is SGDLS and CDR2 is YYNGEE. This CDR3 is 21 amino acids long. V trimming: 0 bases; J trimming: 6 bases; junction bases outside the gene matches: 16.